These T cell receptor beta chains were read from a single sample in a study of response to subunit inactivated influenza vaccine. TCRdb ran MiXCR on the RT-PCR reads and lists one entry per CDR3 protein. Of about 610,000 distinct CDR3 sequences listed, roughly 15% are singletons. The sample was PBMCs from blood, taken 11 to 12 days after vaccination. These receptor sequences come from a man aged 50 to 60 who received an inactivated influenza vaccine. The CDR3 runs from the conserved cysteine through the conserved F or W. The D gene is left open where the match is weak. For some rows the clone size is stated as once, few or many, or as a class when expanded; others skip it.

j_call	clone_size	v_call	d_call	cdr3_nt	cdr3_aa
TRBJ2-2	few	TRBV7-9	TRBD1	TGTGCCAGCGGGACAGGGGGCGTCAACACCGGGGAGCTGTTTTTT	CASGTGGVNTGELFF
TRBJ2-7	.	TRBV7-2	.	TGTGCCAGCAGCTTCGGGGGAAACTACGAGCAGTACTTC	CASSFGGNYEQYF
TRBJ2-5	few	TRBV6-5	.	TGTGCCAGCAGTTACTCTGTGTTAGCTCCAAACCAAGAGACCCAGTACTTC	CASSYSVLAPNQETQYF
TRBJ2-2	.	TRBV5-6	.	TGTGCCAGCAGCTCCGGGAGTTCGAACACCGGGGAGCTGTTTTTT	CASSSGSSNTGELFF
TRBJ2-2	few	TRBV30	TRBD2	TGTGCCTGGAGTCGGACTAGTGGAGGGGAGCTGTTTTTT	CAWSRTSGGELFF
TRBJ2-2	few	TRBV6-2/TRBV6-3	.	TGTGCCAGCAGTTACTCGAGGGCGGACACCGGGGAGCTGTTTTTT	CASSYSRADTGELFF
TRBJ2-6	.	TRBV19	.	TGTGCCACGAAACGTTCCTCTGGGGCCAACGTCCTGACTTTC	CATKRSSGANVLTF
TRBJ2-1	.	TRBV10-1	TRBD2	TGCGCCAGCAGTGAGAAACCAGCGGGGGGCCCGAATGAGCAGTTCTTC	CASSEKPAGGPNEQFF
TRBJ2-1	few	TRBV29-1	.	TGCAGCGTTGAAGGAATTCGGACGCGACACTACAATGAGCAGTTCTTC	CSVEGIRTRHYNEQFF
TRBJ2-1	few	TRBV7-2	TRBD2	TGTGCCAGCAGCTTATATCGCGGGAGTGGCAATGAGCAGTTCTTC	CASSLYRGSGNEQFF
TRBJ2-1	.	TRBV7-9	TRBD2	TGTGCCAGCAGCTTAAGTTTGGGACTAGCGGTTTTC	CASSLSLGLAVF
TRBJ1-2	.	TRBV6-2/TRBV6-3	.	TGTGCCAGCAGGGTAGAAGGGATTAACTATGGCTACACCTTC	CASRVEGINYGYTF
TRBJ1-6	.	TRBV5-1	.	TGCGCCAGCAGCGCCCGGACAGTCGATAATTCACCCCTCCACTTT	CASSARTVDNSPLHF
TRBJ1-1	few	TRBV6-1	.	TGTGCCAGCAGTGAAGGTACAGGGACGAACACTGAAGCTTTCTTT	CASSEGTGTNTEAFF
TRBJ2-7	few	TRBV9	TRBD2	TGTGCCAGCAGCGCCTTAGCGGGGCCCACCTACGAGCAGTACTTC	CASSALAGPTYEQYF
TRBJ2-1	.	TRBV7-6	.	TGTGCCAGCAGCTTAGTGGGGTTTTCATCCCCCTACAATGAGCAGTTCTTC	CASSLVGFSSPYNEQFF
TRBJ2-1	many	TRBV18	.	TGTGCCAGCTCGCCTATGGGCGGCTACAATGAGCAGTTCTTC	CASSPMGGYNEQFF
TRBJ2-2	many	TRBV6-5	.	TGTGCCAGCAGTTACTCAGCCGGGGAGCTGTTTTTT	CASSYSAGELFF
TRBJ2-3	few	TRBV7-2	.	TGTGCCAGCAGCTTAAGAGAACAGACGCAGTATTTT	CASSLREQTQYF
TRBJ2-6	.	TRBV20-1	.	TGCAGTGCTAGTCGGCAGGGATACTCTGGGGCCAACGTCCTGACTTTC	CSASRQGYSGANVLTF
TRBJ2-2	.	TRBV28	TRBD1	TGTGCCAGCAGTTTCCACACAGGGGGCACTTGGAACACCGGGGAGCTGTTTTTT	CASSFHTGGTWNTGELFF
TRBJ2-1	few	TRBV6-1	.	TGTGCCAGCAGCCAATCAGGAGGGGGCTCCTACAATGAGCAGTTCTTC	CASSQSGGGSYNEQFF
TRBJ2-1	many	TRBV12-3/TRBV12-4	.	TGTGCCAGCAGAACGACTTCCTATGAGCAGTTCTTC	CASRTTSYEQFF
TRBJ1-4	few	TRBV6-1	.	TGTGCCAGCACCATGGGAGGGGCCACAACTAATGAAAAACTGTTTTTT	CASTMGGATTNEKLFF
TRBJ1-2	few	TRBV20-1	.	TGCAGTCCTGTCCAACAGGAACCCTATGGCTACACCTTC	CSPVQQEPYGYTF
TRBJ2-4	.	TRBV11-2	.	TGTGCCAGCAGCTCGTGGGAAGGGCAATACAAAAACATTCAGTACTTC	CASSSWEGQYKNIQYF
TRBJ2-2	few	TRBV28	TRBD2	TGTGCCAGCAGTTTTAGCGGGAGTTACACCGGGGAGCTGTTTTTT	CASSFSGSYTGELFF
TRBJ2-5	few	TRBV2	TRBD1	TGTGCCAGCAGTGTGTGGACAGGGGACAAGGAGACCCAGTACTTC	CASSVWTGDKETQYF
TRBJ2-1	.	TRBV7-8	TRBD2	TGTGCCAGCAGCTTCGCTAGCGGGGGAAACAATGAGCAGTTCTTC	CASSFASGGNNEQFF
TRBJ2-7	few	TRBV15	TRBD1	TGTGCCACATCGCCGACAGGGAACTACGAGCAGTACTTC	CATSPTGNYEQYF
TRBJ2-1	many	TRBV7-9	TRBD1	TGTGCCAGCAGCTTGGGGACAGGGAGAACGTATGAGCAGTTCTTC	CASSLGTGRTYEQFF
TRBJ1-2	.	TRBV7-9	.	TGTGCCAGCAGCTTAGGCCAGCGAGCTAACTATGGCTACACCTTC	CASSLGQRANYGYTF
TRBJ1-1	.	TRBV29-1	.	TGCAGCGGGGCCCAGCAGGGCGGGACTGAAGCTTTCTTT	CSGAQQGGTEAFF
TRBJ2-4	few	TRBV6-1	.	TGTGCCAGCAGTCCGTCGGGCTCGAGCTCCAAAAACATTCAGTACTTC	CASSPSGSSSKNIQYF
TRBJ2-7	.	TRBV6-5	.	TGTGCCAGCAGTTACTCCGGCCAGGAAAGCTACGAGCAGTACTTC	CASSYSGQESYEQYF
TRBJ2-1	few	TRBV21-1	.	TGTGCCAGCAGCCCCCCTGGGACGGGAGGGGGTGAGCAGTTCTTC	CASSPPGTGGGEQFF
TRBJ2-1	few	TRBV5-8	.	TGTGCCAGCAGCTTGGAGACTGGGGGTCTCTACAATGAGCAGTTCTTC	CASSLETGGLYNEQFF
TRBJ2-2	.	TRBV20-1	TRBD2	TGCAGTGCCAGGACTAGCGGGAGGGCCACCGGGGAGCTGTTTTTT	CSARTSGRATGELFF
TRBJ2-4	.	TRBV13	TRBD2	TGTGCCAGCAGCCCAGTCTTAGCGGGAGGTCACCAGTACTTC	CASSPVLAGGHQYF
TRBJ2-7	few	TRBV27	TRBD2	TGTGCCAGCACCACTAGCGTAGCAGTCGCCCACGAGCAGTACTTC	CASTTSVAVAHEQYF
TRBJ1-1	few	TRBV12-3/TRBV12-4	TRBD1	TGTGCCAGCAGCCAAGACTACAGGGGGCAAGACACTGAAGCTTTCTTT	CASSQDYRGQDTEAFF
TRBJ1-1	.	TRBV20-1	.	TGCAGTGCTCCATCCAGGACAGTGAACACTGAAGCTTTCTTT	CSAPSRTVNTEAFF
TRBJ1-4	many	TRBV28	.	TGTGCCAGCAGTCACGGACGGAATCCTAATGAAAAACTGTTTTTT	CASSHGRNPNEKLFF
TRBJ1-5	few	TRBV6-1	.	TGTGCCAGCAGCCGCAACAGGGTAGGGAATCAGCCCCAGCATTTT	CASSRNRVGNQPQHF
TRBJ2-2	many	TRBV20-1	TRBD2	TGCAGTGCTAGACCTAGCGGGGGCTCTAGCGGGGAGCTGTTTTTT	CSARPSGGSSGELFF
TRBJ2-7	.	TRBV25-1	.	TGTGCCAGCAGTCCCTGGGGGGCCTACGAGCAGTACTTC	CASSPWGAYEQYF